The next 32 T cell receptor beta chains were all read from a single sample in a study of technical replicates of blood from several donors. Only in-frame clones appear in the TCRdb table, and some are missing; sequencing was by immunoSEQ multiplex PCR. The table lists about 63,000 clones, more than 75% of them singletons, with 5.1% in the top ten. Material for sequencing was PBMCs. The receptors come from a human donor in good health. Some clones in this sample may be carry-over from other donors' samples.

The chain recombines TRBV15 with TRBJ2-4; D possibly corresponds to TRBD1 (6 bases). Germline assignment: CDR1 LNHNV and CDR2 YYDKDF (reference sequence). The V and J ends lost 5 bases and 7 bases respectively, with 15 bases between them. The CDR3 runs 14 residues. CDR3: CATSREQGVNIQYF. CDR3 DNA sequence: TGTGCCACCAGCCGGGAACAGGGTGTTAACATTCAGTACTTC.

The chain recombines TRBV7-6 with TRBJ2-5, with 8 nucleotides matching TRBD2. The CDR3 has 15 residues. J gave up 7 bases and V 5 bases, and 12 bases lay outside the gene matches. The V gene's germline CDR1 is SGHVS and CDR2 FNYEAQ. CDR3 bases: TGTGCCAGCAGCCCCCCTAGCGGGCAATTCATGACCCAGTACTTC. Translated, it gives CASSPPSGQFMTQYF.

This clone was seen a handful of times. The chain is built from TRBV7-3 and TRBJ1-1, with D perhaps TRBD1 (5 bases). The CDR3 has 13 amino acids. Trimming pared 5 bases from V and 2 bases from J, leaving 9 bases between. Looked up from germline, CDR1 is SGHTA and CDR2 is FQGTGA. As DNA, the CDR3 is TGTGCCAGCAGCCAGGGCAGAAACACTGAAGCTTTCTTT. Its protein is CASSQGRNTEAFF.

This chain connects TRBV19 to TRBJ2-5, with 10 bases matching TRBD1. V was pared by 4 bases and J by 10 bases, with 12 bases of the junction left unmatched. The length of the CDR3 is 15 residues. The germline V gene has CDR1 LNHDA and CDR2 SQIVND (reference sequence). The CDR3 region is CASSTTGGRGEGQYF. In DNA, the CDR3 is TGTGCCAGTAGTACGACAGGGGGCCGTGGGGAGGGCCAGTACTTC.

The chain has TRBV19 and TRBJ1-6, with unresolved D. V lost 4 bases and J 10 bases, leaving 11 bases between the germline ends. The CDR3 is made up of 13 amino acids. Looked up from germline, CDR1 is LNHDA and CDR2 is SQIVND (reference sequence). The CDR3 loop reads CASSTPGTSPLHF. In DNA form, the CDR3 reads TGTGCCAGTAGTACTCCAGGAACCTCACCCCTCCACTTT. Complete variable domain (other parts from reference TRBV19 and TRBJ1-6): DGGITQSPKYLFRKEGQNVTLSCEQNLNHDAMYWYRQDPGQGLRLIYYSQIVNDFQKGDIAEGYSVSREKKESFPLTVTSAQKNPTAFYLCASSTPGTSPLHFGNGTRLTVT.

The chain combines TRBV18 with TRBJ2-1; 7 bases fit TRBD2. Germline V gene lookup returns CDR1 KGHSH and CDR2 LQKENI. This CDR3 comprises 16 residues. The V gene end was trimmed by 0 bases and the J gene end by 10 bases; junction bases not matched to a gene: 12. Written as DNA, the CDR3 is TGTGCCAGCTCACCACCGGGCGGGGGAGCCGGGGAGGAGCAGTTCTTC. Its translation: CASSPPGGGAGEEQFF.

The V and J genes are TRBV6-1 and TRBJ2-5, with TRBD1 matching 7 bases. The germline V gene has CDR1 MNHNS and CDR2 SASEGT. V lost 8 bases, J lost 4 bases, and 13 bases stayed unmatched. The CDR3 runs to 15 residues. CDR3 loop: CASASGDEGAETQYF. For the CDR3, the DNA is TGTGCCAGCGCCTCTGGCGACGAGGGGGCAGAGACCCAGTACTTC.

The CDR3 spells CASRGTGRQETQYF. In nucleotides, the CDR3 is TGTGCCAGCAGGGGGACAGGACGACAAGAGACCCAGTACTTC. V is TRBV2 and J is TRBJ2-5; the match to TRBD1 covers 8 bases. This CDR3 is built from 14 residues. Germline loops: CDR1 SNHLY, CDR2 FYNNEI. The V gene end was trimmed by 6 bases and the J gene end by 2 bases; junction bases not matched to a gene: 5. Variable domain in full (rest from reference TRBV2 and TRBJ2-5): EPEVTQTPSHQVTQMGQEVILRCVPISNHLYFYWYRQILGQKVEFLVSFYNNEISEKSEIFDDQFSVERPDGSNFTLKIRSTKLEDSAMYFCASRGTGRQETQYFGPGTRLLVL.

The gene calls are TRBV7-7 and TRBJ1-1; 10 nucleotides agree with TRBD1. This CDR3 comprises 15 residues. Germline V gives CDR1 SSHAT, CDR2 FNYEAQ (reference sequence). The V segment lost 9 bases and the J segment 5 bases; nucleotides outside the gene matches: 12. For the CDR3, the DNA is TGTGCCAGGGACAGGGGGGCTTCGTGTAGGACTGAAGCTTTCTTT. It codes for CARDRGASCRTEAFF. Combining the CDR3 with reference TRBV7-7 and TRBJ1-1 gives the whole variable domain GAGVSQSPRYKVTKRGQDVTLRCDPISSHATLYWYQQALGQGPEFLTYFNYEAQPDKSGLPSDRFSAERPEGSISTLTIQRTEQRDSAMYRCARDRGASCRTEAFFGQGTRLTVV.

The rearrangement joins TRBV27 to TRBJ2-5, with TRBD2 matching 8 bases. The junction had 10 bases not matched to a gene; V was cut back by 9 bases and J by 4 bases. The CDR3 runs 14 residues. The V gene's germline CDR1 is MNHEY and CDR2 SMNVEV (reference sequence). CDR3 bases: TGTGCCAGTCAAGACGGGGGGGCCGGAGAGACCCAGTACTTC. Translation: CASQDGGAGETQYF.

CDR3 nucleotide sequence: TGTGCCAGCTCTAGGGCCGGGACAGCATGGGCAGATACGCAGTATTTT. Its translation: CASSRAGTAWADTQYF. This rearrangement joins TRBV18 to TRBJ2-3, with 7 positions matching TRBD1. Germline V gene sequence: CDR1 KGHSH, CDR2 LQKENI. The CDR3 is 16 residues long. With 6 bases clipped from V and 4 bases from J, the junction kept 13 bases outside the gene matches.

This chain's CDR3 is CASTQTGGNQPQHF. The CDR3 nucleotides are TGTGCCAGCACCCAAACAGGGGGAAATCAGCCCCAGCATTTT. The chain carries TRBV6-5 and TRBJ1-5, with 8 bases fitting TRBD1. The length of the CDR3 is 14 residues. Germline V lookup: CDR1 MNHEY, CDR2 SVGAGI. V lost 7 bases and J lost 4; bases outside the gene matches: 6.

V gene TRBV28 combines with J gene TRBJ2-2, with a tentative D call TRBD1 (5 bases). V lost 1 base and J 4 bases, leaving 10 bases between the germline ends. The CDR3 is 15 residues long. Germline values: CDR1 MDHEN, CDR2 SYDVKM. CDR3 DNA sequence: TGTGCCAGCAGTTTATCAGGGTTCAGCACCGGGGAGCTGTTTTTT. This codes for CASSLSGFSTGELFF.

V gene TRBV19 combines with J gene TRBJ1-6; 7 bases map to TRBD1. CDR3 length: 13 amino acids. The V gene end was trimmed by 5 bases and the J gene end by 10 bases; junction bases not matched to a gene: 5. CDR1 and CDR2 from the germline V gene are LNHDA and SQIVND (reference sequence). The CDR3 DNA reads TGTGCCAGTAGTCAGGGGGGCGGATCACCCCTCCACTTT. It is translated as CASSQGGGSPLHF. Drawing the rest from reference TRBV19 and TRBJ1-6, the complete variable domain is DGGITQSPKYLFRKEGQNVTLSCEQNLNHDAMYWYRQDPGQGLRLIYYSQIVNDFQKGDIAEGYSVSREKKESFPLTVTSAQKNPTAFYLCASSQGGGSPLHFGNGTRLTVT.

This clone was detected once. The chain employs TRBV6-5 and TRBJ1-5, with a weak D call TRBD1 (6 bases). Germline CDR1 is MNHEY and CDR2 is SVGAGI. The CDR3 consists of 15 residues. With 6 bases removed from V and 0 bases from J, the gap between germline ends came to 12 bases. In nucleotides, the CDR3 is TGTGCCAGCAGGACCGGACAGTATAGCAATCAGCCCCAGCATTTT. Amino acids: CASRTGQYSNQPQHF.

The genes are TRBV27 and TRBJ2-5; the D gene is possibly TRBD2 (7 bases). Germline V lookup: CDR1 MNHEY, CDR2 SMNVEV (reference sequence). The germline V and J ends were trimmed by 5 bases and 5 bases, with 12 bases remaining between them. This CDR3 spans 13 amino acids. The CDR3 DNA reads TGTGCCAGCAGTCGGGGGGCGCACGAGACCCAGTACTTC. Its protein product is CASSRGAHETQYF.

This clone has a single count. CDR3 sequence reads: CASSTNLGQNNNEQFF. The CDR3 DNA follows: TGTGCCAGTAGTACAAATCTAGGACAAAACAACAATGAGCAGTTCTTC. This sequence joins TRBV19 and TRBJ2-1; possible D gene TRBD1, 5 bases. From germline, CDR1 is LNHDA and CDR2 SQIVND (reference sequence). V was clipped by 4 bases and J by 5 bases, with 18 bases between them. The CDR3 spans 16 residues.

The V and J genes are TRBV10-3 and TRBJ2-5; weak D call: TRBD1 (5 bases). The CDR3 covers 13 residues. Germline V gives CDR1 ENHRY, CDR2 SYGVKD. V was cut by 3 bases and J by 5 bases, with 10 bases left in between. This chain's CDR3 is CAISESGLETQYF. CDR3 bases: TGTGCCATCAGTGAATCAGGGTTGGAGACCCAGTACTTC.

The chain joins TRBV5-1 to TRBJ2-6; 7 nucleotides line up with TRBD1. With V trimmed by 2 bases and J by 4 bases, 3 bases remained unmatched. The CDR3 is made up of 15 amino acids. From germline, CDR1 is SGHRS and CDR2 YFSETQ. The CDR3: CASSLQGIGANVLTF. Here the CDR3 DNA reads TGCGCCAGCAGCTTACAGGGGATAGGGGCCAACGTCCTGACTTTC.

The CDR3 nucleotides are TGTGCCAGCAGAAGTGGGTTAGCGGGGATGGAAGAGACCCAGTACTTC. Its translation is CASRSGLAGMEETQYF. The chain combines TRBV2 with TRBJ2-5; 8 bases line up with TRBD2. Germline V gives CDR1 SNHLY, CDR2 FYNNEI. CDR3 size: 16 residues. Trimming at V came to 6 bases and at J to 3 bases, leaving 12 bases not matched to a gene. Using reference TRBV2 and TRBJ2-5 for the parts outside the CDR3, the full variable domain is EPEVTQTPSHQVTQMGQEVILRCVPISNHLYFYWYRQILGQKVEFLVSFYNNEISEKSEIFDDQFSVERPDGSNFTLKIRSTKLEDSAMYFCASRSGLAGMEETQYFGPGTRLLVL.

The V and J genes are TRBV2 and TRBJ1-1; perhaps TRBD1 as D (5 bases). V was trimmed by 6 bases and J by 5 bases, leaving 16 bases between them. The length of the CDR3 is 14 residues. Germline V lookup: CDR1 SNHLY, CDR2 FYNNEI. The CDR3 DNA is TGTGCCAGCAGCCATCCCCTCCAGGGAACTGAAGCTTTCTTT. Protein product: CASSHPLQGTEAFF.

The chain links TRBV19 to TRBJ2-4; tentatively, D is TRBD2 (6 bases). Trimming removed 3 bases from V and 3 bases from J, with 9 bases in between. CDR3 size: 14 residues. Germline assignment: CDR1 LNHDA and CDR2 SQIVND (reference sequence). CDR3 residues: CASSIGTVKNIQYF. The CDR3 nucleotides read TGTGCCAGTAGTATCGGGACTGTCAAAAACATTCAGTACTTC.

This chain connects TRBV5-1 to TRBJ1-1, with 9 positions matching TRBD1. This CDR3 is 16 amino acids long. Per germline, CDR1 SGHRS and CDR2 YFSETQ. The junction had 10 bases not matched to a gene; V was cut back by 6 bases and J by 1 base. This CDR3 is CASKHRGLGENTEAFF. CDR3 in DNA: TGCGCCAGCAAGCACAGGGGGCTCGGAGAGAACACTGAAGCTTTCTTT. Using reference TRBV5-1 and TRBJ1-1 for the parts outside the CDR3, the full variable domain is KAGVTQTPRYLIKTRGQQVTLSCSPISGHRSVSWYQQTPGQGLQFLFEYFSETQRNKGNFPGRFSGRQFSNSRSEMNVSTLELGDSALYLCASKHRGLGENTEAFFGQGTRLTVV.

Only a few counts were recorded for this clone. The J gene is TRBJ1-1, the V gene TRBV11-2; D is perhaps TRBD1 (6 bases). Germline CDR1 is SGHAT and CDR2 is FQNNGV. The CDR3 has 15 residues. V lost 6 bases and J 1 base, leaving 15 bases between the germline ends. The DNA for the CDR3 is TGTGCCAGCAGTACCAGTTGGGACACGAACACTGAAGCTTTCTTT. This gives the protein CASSTSWDTNTEAFF.

The chain carries TRBV7-9 and TRBJ2-7; perhaps TRBD2 as D (6 bases). CDR3 length equals 15 residues. The germline gives CDR1 SEHNR, CDR2 FQNEAQ (reference sequence). Between the trimmed V and J ends, which lost 4 bases and 5 bases, there was a span of 18 bases. CDR3: CASSSPLGLYHEQYF. CDR3 coding DNA: TGTGCCAGCAGCTCCCCCTTAGGACTATACCACGAGCAGTACTTC.

Concerning this clone itself: Relative to the germline gene, one junction end is altered; a read error may explain this. The J gene is TRBJ2-3, the V gene TRBV7-2; TRBD2 is a possible D gene (7 bases). CDR1 is SGHTA, CDR2 FQGNSA, per germline. This CDR3 spans 12 amino acids. In DNA form, the CDR3 reads TGTGCCAGCAGCCCACCAGGACTAGACAGGCATTTT. It specifies CASSPPGLDRHF.

The chain uses TRBV5-1 and TRBJ2-7; D possibly corresponds to TRBD2 (7 bases). CDR3 length: 15 residues. Trimming left V 6 bases short and J 7 bases short, with 23 bases between. The V gene's germline CDR1 is SGHRS and CDR2 YFSETQ. The CDR3 DNA follows: TGCGCCAGCACCGACGTCGGGGGCGGGGGTCCGGAGCAGTACTTC. Translating it yields CASTDVGGGGPEQYF.

The chain uses TRBV4-1 and TRBJ1-2; maybe TRBD1 (5 bases). Trimming stripped 5 bases from V and 3 bases from J, with 22 bases between. CDR3 length: 17 residues. Per germline, CDR1 MGHRA and CDR2 YSYEKL. The CDR3 nucleotides are TGCGCCAGCAGCTTCGACGGGTGGGGGGAAGCGGACTATGGCTACACCTTC. This codes for CASSFDGWGEADYGYTF.

The chain is built from TRBV7-8 and TRBJ1-5, with 9 nucleotides matching TRBD1. CDR3 length: 14 amino acids. The germline gives CDR1 SGHVS, CDR2 FQNEAQ. V lost 4 bases, J lost 2 bases, and 0 bases stayed unmatched. In DNA form, the CDR3 reads TGTGCCAGCAGCTGGGACAGGGGCAATCAGCCCCAGCATTTT. Translation: CASSWDRGNQPQHF.

The V and J genes are TRBV29-1 and TRBJ2-1; a weak D match, TRBD1 (6 bases). The CDR3 is 12 residues long. Per the germline V gene, CDR1 is SQVTM and CDR2 is ANQGSEA. The CDR3 protein is CSGGPGSGEQFF. In DNA, the CDR3 is TGCAGTGGGGGCCCGGGGAGTGGTGAGCAGTTCTTC.

This chain joins TRBV15 and TRBJ2-1, with unresolved D. The V end lost 0 bases, the J end lost 9 bases, and 9 bases lay between the germline ends. Germline CDR1 is LNHNV and CDR2 is YYDKDF (reference sequence). CDR3 length equals 13 residues. CDR3 sequence reads: CATSRDLVAEQFF. DNA of the CDR3: TGTGCCACCAGCAGAGACCTAGTTGCTGAGCAGTTCTTC.

The chain uses TRBV6-1 and TRBJ2-4; perhaps TRBD1 as D (5 bases). This CDR3 spans 17 amino acids. V gave up 1 base and J gave up 0 bases, with 13 bases separating them. Germline V gene data show CDR1 as MNHNS and CDR2 as SASEGT. DNA for the CDR3: TGTGCCAGCAGTGAAGATGGACATACACTAGCCAAAAACATTCAGTACTTC. Protein: CASSEDGHTLAKNIQYF.